Sequencing of this T cell receptor beta chain was carried out in a study of Ad26.COV2.S vaccination and SARS-CoV-2 variants. Whole-study context: As a participant in COV1001, the donor was in the Ad26.COV2.S trial arm.

Treatment of the sample: some 19 received Ad26.COV2.S at low or high dose, single or two shots; 5 received placebo; per-sample allocation not given. At day 63 after the first vaccine or placebo injection, samples were drawn. TCRdb's table, derived via immunoSEQ multiplex PCR, lists solely in-frame clones and lacks some. Found here are 350,000 to 450,000 clones, 83% of them singletons; the top ten hold approximately 7.8%. This CDR3 spans 14 amino acids. CDR1 is SEHNR, CDR2 FQNEAQ, per germline (reference sequence). The J segment lost 7 bases and the V segment lost 5 bases, leaving 8 bases of the junction unmatched.

The sequence was collected from a person aged 18-60 years who received the Ad26.COV2.S COVID-19 vaccine or a placebo. The chain has TRBV7-9 and TRBJ1-2; 9 bases fit TRBD1. The sample here was peripheral blood, taken in a trial of Ad26.COV2.S vaccine versus placebo. CDR3 amino acids: CASSPGTGTGGYTF. The DNA for the CDR3 is TGTGCCAGCAGCCCGGGGACAGGGACTGGTGGCTACACCTTC.